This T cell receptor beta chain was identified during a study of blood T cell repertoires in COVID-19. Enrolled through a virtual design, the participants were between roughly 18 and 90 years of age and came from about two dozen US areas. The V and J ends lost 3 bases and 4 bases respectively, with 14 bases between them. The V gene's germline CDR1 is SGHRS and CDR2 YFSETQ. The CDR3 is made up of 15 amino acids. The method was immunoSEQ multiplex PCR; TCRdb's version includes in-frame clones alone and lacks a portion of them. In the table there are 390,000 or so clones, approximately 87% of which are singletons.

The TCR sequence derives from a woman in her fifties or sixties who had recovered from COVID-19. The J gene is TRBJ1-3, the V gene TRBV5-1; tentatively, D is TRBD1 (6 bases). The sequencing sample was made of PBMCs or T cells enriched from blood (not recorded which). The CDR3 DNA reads TGCGCCAGCAGCTCACAGGGTTTATCGGGAAACACCATATATTTT. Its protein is CASSSQGLSGNTIYF.